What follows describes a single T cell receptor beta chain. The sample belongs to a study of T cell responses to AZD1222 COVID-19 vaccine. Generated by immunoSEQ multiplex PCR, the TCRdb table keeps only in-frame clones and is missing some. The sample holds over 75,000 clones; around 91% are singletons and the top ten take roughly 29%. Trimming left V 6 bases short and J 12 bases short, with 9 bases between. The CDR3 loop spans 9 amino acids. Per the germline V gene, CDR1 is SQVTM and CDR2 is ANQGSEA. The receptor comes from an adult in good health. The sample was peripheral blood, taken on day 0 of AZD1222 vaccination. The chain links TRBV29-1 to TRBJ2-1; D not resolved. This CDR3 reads CSVYDGQFF. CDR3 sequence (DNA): TGCAGCGTCTATGATGGGCAGTTCTTC.